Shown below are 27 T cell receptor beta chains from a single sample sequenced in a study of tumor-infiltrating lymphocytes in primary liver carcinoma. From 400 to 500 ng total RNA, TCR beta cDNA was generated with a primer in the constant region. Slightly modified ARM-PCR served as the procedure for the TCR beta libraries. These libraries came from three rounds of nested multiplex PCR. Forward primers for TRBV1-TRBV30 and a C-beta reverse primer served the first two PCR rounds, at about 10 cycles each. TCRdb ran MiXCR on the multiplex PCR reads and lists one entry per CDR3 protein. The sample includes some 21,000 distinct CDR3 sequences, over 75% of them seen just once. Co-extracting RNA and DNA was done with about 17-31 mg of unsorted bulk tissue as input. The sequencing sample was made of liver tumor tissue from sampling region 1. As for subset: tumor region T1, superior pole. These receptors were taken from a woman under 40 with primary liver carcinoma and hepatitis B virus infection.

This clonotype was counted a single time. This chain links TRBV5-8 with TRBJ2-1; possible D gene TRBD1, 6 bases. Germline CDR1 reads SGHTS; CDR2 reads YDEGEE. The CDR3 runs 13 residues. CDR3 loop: CTGSLVRGNEQFF. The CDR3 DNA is TGTACCGGCAGCTTGGTCAGGGGCAATGAGCAGTTCTTC.

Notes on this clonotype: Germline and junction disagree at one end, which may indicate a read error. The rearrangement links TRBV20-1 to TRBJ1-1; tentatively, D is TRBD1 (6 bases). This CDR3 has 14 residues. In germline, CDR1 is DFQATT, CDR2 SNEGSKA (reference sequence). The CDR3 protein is CGARVGAQNTEAFF. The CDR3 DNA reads TGCGGTGCTAGAGTGGGGGCACAGAACACTGAAGCTTTCTTT.

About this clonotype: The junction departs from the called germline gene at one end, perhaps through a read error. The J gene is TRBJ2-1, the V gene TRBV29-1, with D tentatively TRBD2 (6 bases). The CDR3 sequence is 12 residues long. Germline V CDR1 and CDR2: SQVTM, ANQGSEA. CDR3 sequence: CRVVGWEDRTFF. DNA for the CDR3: TGTAGGGTCGTGGGGTGGGAGGACCGAACGTTCTTC.

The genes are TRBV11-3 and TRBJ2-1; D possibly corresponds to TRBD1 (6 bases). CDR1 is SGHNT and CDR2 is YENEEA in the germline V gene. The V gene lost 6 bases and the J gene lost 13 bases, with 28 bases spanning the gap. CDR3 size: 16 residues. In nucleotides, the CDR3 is TGTGCCAGCAGTTCAACGGGACACGACTTCTTGGGTGAACAGTTCTTC. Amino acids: CASSSTGHDFLGEQFF. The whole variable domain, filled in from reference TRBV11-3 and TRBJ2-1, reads EAGVVQSPRYKIIEKKQPVAFWCNPISGHNTLYWYLQNLGQGPELLIRYENEEAVDDSQLPKDRFSAERLKGVDSTLKIQPAELGDSAVYLCASSSTGHDFLGEQFFGPGTRLTVL.

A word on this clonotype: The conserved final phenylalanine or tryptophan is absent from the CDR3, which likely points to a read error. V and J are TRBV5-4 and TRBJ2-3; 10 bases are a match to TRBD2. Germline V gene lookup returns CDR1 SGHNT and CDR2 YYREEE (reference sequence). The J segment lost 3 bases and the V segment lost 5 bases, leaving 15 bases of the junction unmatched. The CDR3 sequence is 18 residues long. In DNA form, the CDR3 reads TGTGCCAGCAGTAGCCCGGTGGCTAGCGGGAGTCGGACAGATACGCAGTATTCT. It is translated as CASSSPVASGSRTDTQYS.

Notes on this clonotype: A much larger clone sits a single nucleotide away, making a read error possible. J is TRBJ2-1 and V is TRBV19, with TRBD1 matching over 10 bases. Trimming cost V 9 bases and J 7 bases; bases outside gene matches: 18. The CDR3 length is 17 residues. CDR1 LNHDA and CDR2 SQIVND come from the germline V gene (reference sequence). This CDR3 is CASRDRGLSGSRNEQFF. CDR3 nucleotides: TGTGCCAGCAGAGACAGGGGGCTGAGCGGGAGTAGGAATGAGCAGTTCTTC.

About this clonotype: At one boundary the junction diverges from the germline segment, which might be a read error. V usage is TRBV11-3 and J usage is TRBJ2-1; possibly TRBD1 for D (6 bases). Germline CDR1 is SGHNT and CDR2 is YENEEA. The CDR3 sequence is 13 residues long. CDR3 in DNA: TGTGCCGGCACTAGGGGGAGTGGGAATGAGCAGTTTTTC. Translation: CAGTRGSGNEQFF.

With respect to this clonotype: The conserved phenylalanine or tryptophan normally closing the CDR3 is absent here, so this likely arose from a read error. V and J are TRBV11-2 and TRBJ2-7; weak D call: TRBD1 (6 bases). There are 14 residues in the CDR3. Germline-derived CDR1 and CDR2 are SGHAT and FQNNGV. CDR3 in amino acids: CTNSRLGVGGEQYS. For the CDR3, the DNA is TGTACCAACAGCCGCCTCGGGGTAGGGGGCGAGCAGTACTCC.

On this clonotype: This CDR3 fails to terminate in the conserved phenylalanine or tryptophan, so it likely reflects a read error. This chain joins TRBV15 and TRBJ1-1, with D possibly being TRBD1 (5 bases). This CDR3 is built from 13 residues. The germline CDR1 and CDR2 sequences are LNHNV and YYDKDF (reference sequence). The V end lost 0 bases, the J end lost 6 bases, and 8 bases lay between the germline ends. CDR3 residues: CATSRDVGAEAFL. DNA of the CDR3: TGTGCCACCAGCAGAGATGTGGGGGCTGAAGCTTTCCTT.

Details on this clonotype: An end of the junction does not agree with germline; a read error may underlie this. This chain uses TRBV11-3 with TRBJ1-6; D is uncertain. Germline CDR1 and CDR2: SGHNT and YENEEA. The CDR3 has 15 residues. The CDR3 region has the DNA TGTGCCAACAGCTTTAAGTGGAGCTATAGTTCACCCCTCCATTTT. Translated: CANSFKWSYSSPLHF. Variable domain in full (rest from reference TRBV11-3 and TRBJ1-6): EAGVVQSPRYKIIEKKQPVAFWCNPISGHNTLYWYLQNLGQGPELLIRYENEEAVDDSQLPKDRFSAERLKGVDSTLKIQPAELGDSAVYLCANSFKWSYSSPLHFGNGTRLTVT.

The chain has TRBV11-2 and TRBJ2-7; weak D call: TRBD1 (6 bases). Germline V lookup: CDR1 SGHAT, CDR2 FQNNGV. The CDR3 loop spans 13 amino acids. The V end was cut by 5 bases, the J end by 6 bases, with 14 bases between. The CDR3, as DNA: TGTGCCAGCAGCCTCGGGATAGGGGGCGAGCAGTACTTC. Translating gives CASSLGIGGEQYF.

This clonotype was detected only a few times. Here the CDR3 DNA reads TGTGTCAGTAGTATCGACAGGGGGCTGACCCAGTACTTC. It encodes CVSSIDRGLTQYF. The V call is TRBV6-5, the J call TRBJ2-5, with TRBD1 identical over 10 bases. Germline values: CDR1 MNHEY, CDR2 SVGAGI. CDR3 size: 13 residues.

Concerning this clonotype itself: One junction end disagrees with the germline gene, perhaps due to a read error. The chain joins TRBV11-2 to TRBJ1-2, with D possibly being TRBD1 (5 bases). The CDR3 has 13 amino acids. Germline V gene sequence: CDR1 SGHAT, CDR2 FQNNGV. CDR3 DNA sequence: TGCACCAGCACTCATGGGGGGGGTGGAGGCTACACCTTC. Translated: CTSTHGGGGGYTF.

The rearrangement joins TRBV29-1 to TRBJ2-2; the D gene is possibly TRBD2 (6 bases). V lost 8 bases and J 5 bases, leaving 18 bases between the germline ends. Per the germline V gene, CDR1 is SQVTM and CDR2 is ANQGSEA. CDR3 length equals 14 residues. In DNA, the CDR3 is TGCAGCATTCCAGCCGGCGGGGATACCGGGGAGCTGTTTTTT. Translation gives CSIPAGGDTGELFF.

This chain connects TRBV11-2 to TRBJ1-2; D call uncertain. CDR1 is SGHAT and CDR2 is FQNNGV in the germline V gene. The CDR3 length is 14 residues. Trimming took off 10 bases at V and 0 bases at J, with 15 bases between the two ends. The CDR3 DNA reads TGTGCCAACAACTTAATGGAAGCTAACTATGGCTACACCTTC. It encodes CANNLMEANYGYTF.

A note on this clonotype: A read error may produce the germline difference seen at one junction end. The CDR3 protein is CASSPLGLVSFPNTGKLFF. The CDR3, as DNA: TGTGCCAGCAGCCCACTTGGACTAGTGAGCTTCCCGAACACCGGGAAGCTGTTTTTT. The rearrangement uses TRBV12-3 or TRBV12-4 and TRBJ2-2, with 7 bases identical to TRBD2. This CDR3 comprises 19 residues.

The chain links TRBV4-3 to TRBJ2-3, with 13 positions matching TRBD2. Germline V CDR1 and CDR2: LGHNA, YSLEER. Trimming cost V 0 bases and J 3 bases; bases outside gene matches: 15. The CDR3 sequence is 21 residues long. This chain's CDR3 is CASSQDLLTSGRAVTTDTQYF. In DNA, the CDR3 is TGCGCCAGCAGCCAAGACCTCTTAACTAGCGGGAGGGCGGTGACGACAGATACGCAGTATTTT.

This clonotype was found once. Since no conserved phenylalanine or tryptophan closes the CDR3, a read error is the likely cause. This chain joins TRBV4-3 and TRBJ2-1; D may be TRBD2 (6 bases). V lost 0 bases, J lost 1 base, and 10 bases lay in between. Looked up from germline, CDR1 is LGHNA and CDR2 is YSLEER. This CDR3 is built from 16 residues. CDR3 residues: CASSQDAGSSYNEQFY. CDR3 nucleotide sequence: TGCGCCAGCAGCCAAGATGCGGGAAGTTCCTACAATGAGCAGTTCTAT.

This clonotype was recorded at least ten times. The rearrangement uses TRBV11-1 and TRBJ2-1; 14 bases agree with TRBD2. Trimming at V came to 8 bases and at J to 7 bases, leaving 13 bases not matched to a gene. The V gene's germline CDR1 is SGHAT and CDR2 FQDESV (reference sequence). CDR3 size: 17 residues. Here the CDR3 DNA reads TGTGCCAGCGGCCTGGGACTAGCGGGAGAAGTTGAGAATGAGCAGTTCTTC. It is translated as CASGLGLAGEVENEQFF. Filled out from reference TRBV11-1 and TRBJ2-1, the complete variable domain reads EAEVAQSPRYKITEKSQAVAFWCDPISGHATLYWYRQILGQGPELLVQFQDESVVDDSQLPKDRFSAERLKGVDSTLKIQPAELGDSAMYLCASGLGLAGEVENEQFFGPGTRLTVL.

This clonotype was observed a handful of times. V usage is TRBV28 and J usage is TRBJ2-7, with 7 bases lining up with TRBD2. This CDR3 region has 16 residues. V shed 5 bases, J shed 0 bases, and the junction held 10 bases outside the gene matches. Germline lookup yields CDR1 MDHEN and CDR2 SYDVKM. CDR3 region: CASSPRSSGTSYEQYF. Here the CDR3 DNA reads TGTGCCAGCAGTCCAAGGTCTAGCGGTACCTCCTACGAGCAGTACTTC.

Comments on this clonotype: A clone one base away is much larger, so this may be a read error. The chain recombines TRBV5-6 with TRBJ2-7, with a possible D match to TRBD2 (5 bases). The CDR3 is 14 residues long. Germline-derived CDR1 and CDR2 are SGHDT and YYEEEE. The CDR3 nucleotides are TGTGCCAGCCGCTTGGAGCTAGCTCCCTACGAGCAGTACTTC. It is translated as CASRLELAPYEQYF.

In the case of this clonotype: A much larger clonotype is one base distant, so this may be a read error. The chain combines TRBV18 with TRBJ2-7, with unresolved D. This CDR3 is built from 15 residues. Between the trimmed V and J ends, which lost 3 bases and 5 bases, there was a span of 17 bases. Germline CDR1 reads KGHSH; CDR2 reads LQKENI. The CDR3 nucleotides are TGTGCCAGCTCACCTTCCGGCGAGAGAGTCAACGAGCAGTACTTC. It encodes CASSPSGERVNEQYF. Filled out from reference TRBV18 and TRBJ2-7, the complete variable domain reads NAGVMQNPRHLVRRRGQEARLRCSPMKGHSHVYWYRQLPEEGLKFMVYLQKENIIDESGMPKERFSAEFPKEGPSILRIQQVVRGDSAAYFCASSPSGERVNEQYFGPGTRLTVT.

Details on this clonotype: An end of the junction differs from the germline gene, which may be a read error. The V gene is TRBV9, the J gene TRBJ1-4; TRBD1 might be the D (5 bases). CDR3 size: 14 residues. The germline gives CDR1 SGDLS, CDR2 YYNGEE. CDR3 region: CASRGPRMHEKLVF. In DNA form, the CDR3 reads TGTGCCAGCAGGGGGCCCCGAATGCACGAAAAACTGGTTTTT.

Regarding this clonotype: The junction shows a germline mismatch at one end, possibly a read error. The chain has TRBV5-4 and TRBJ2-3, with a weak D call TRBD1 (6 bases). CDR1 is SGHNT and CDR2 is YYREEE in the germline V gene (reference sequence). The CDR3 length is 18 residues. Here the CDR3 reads CASGNPAARGSRTDTQYF. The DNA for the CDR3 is TGTGCCAGCGGTAACCCGGCGGCTAGGGGGAGTCGGACAGATACCCAGTATTTT.

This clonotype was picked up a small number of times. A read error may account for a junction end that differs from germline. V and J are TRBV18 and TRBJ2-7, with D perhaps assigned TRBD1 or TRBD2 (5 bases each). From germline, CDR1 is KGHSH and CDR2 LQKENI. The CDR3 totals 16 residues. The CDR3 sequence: CASSLGPPGTLNEHYF. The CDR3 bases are TGTGCCAGCTCACTCGGGCCACCCGGGACCCTGAACGAGCACTACTTC.

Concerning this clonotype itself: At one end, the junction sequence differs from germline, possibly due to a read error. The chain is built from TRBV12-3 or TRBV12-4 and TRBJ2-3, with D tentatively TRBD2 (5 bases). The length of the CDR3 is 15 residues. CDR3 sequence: CASSFPPPSTDTRYF. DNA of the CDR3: TGTGCCAGCAGTTTTCCCCCCCCTAGCACAGACACGCGGTATTTT.

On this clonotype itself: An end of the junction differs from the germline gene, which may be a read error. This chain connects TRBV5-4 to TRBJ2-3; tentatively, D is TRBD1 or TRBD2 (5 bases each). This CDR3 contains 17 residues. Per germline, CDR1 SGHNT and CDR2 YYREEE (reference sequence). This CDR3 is CTSGVDGHRPPTDTRYF. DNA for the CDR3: TGTACCAGCGGCGTAGACGGACACCGTCCACCCACAGATACGCGGTATTTT.